These T cell receptor beta chains were read from a single sample in a study of T cells in narcolepsy. TCRdb keeps only in-frame clones here, not all; method: immunoSEQ multiplex PCR. Seen here are 20,000 to 30,000 clones, 50% to 65% observed once, and the top ten hold less than 15%. Sequencing input: memory (CD45RA-) CD4+ T cells from blood. Receptors were obtained from a human donor in good health. Both conserved end residues are part of each CDR3. A D gene is named only where the DNA matches it firmly. The size field is filled for only some rows; it gives once, few, many or a size class.

15 . TRBJ2-6 TRBV30 TRBD1 TGTGCCTGGAGCGCCGGGACAGCTTCGGCCAACGTCCTGACTTTC CAWSAGTASANVLTF
14 . TRBJ2-5 TRBV14 . TGTGCCAGCAGCCAAAGTCGGTCCGGAGAGACCCAGTACTTC CASSQSRSGETQYF
12 . TRBJ1-2 TRBV5-1 . TGCGCCAGCAGCTTTGAGAGGGCGGGCTACACCTTC CASSFERAGYTF
13 . TRBJ2-1 TRBV6-1 TRBD2 TGTGCCAGCAGTGAATGGGAGGGGACTGAGCAGTTCTTC CASSEWEGTEQFF
17 . TRBJ2-2 TRBV19 TRBD2 TGTGCCAGTACTATCCTAGCGGGAGTAACGAACACCGGGGAGCTGTTTTTT CASTILAGVTNTGELFF
16 . TRBJ2-3 TRBV25-1 . TGTGCCAGCAGTGACTACTCGGGGCTAAGCACAGATACGCAGTATTTT CASSDYSGLSTDTQYF
14 . TRBJ1-6 TRBV28 . TGTGCCAGCAGCAACAGGGATTTGGTATCACCCCTCCACTTT CASSNRDLVSPLHF
15 . TRBJ1-3 TRBV5-1 . TGCGCCAGCAGCCCCCGGGGAGGACTCGGGGACACCATATATTTT CASSPRGGLGDTIYF
14 few TRBJ2-7 TRBV5-1 . TGCGCCAGCAGCCCCCACGACCCCGTCTACGAGCAGTACTTC CASSPHDPVYEQYF
13 once TRBJ1-1 TRBV7-2 TRBD1 TGTGCCAGCGGAGGGGGCCAGTACACTGAAGCTTTCTTT CASGGGQYTEAFF
15 few TRBJ1-4 TRBV28 TRBD1 TGTGCCAGCAGTACCGTGGACAGGGTGAATGAAAAACTGTTTTTT CASSTVDRVNEKLFF
13 . TRBJ1-2 TRBV7-2 . TGTGCCAGCAGCTATTATAAAGACGGGGGCTACACCTTC CASSYYKDGGYTF
13 . TRBJ1-1 TRBV2 . TGTGCCAGCAGAAGTCCGGAGAACACTGAAGCTTTCTTT CASRSPENTEAFF
14 . TRBJ1-2 TRBV6-5 TRBD1 TGTGCCAGCAGTTACGACAGGGCCCCCTATGGCTACACCTTC CASSYDRAPYGYTF
17 . TRBJ2-5 TRBV28 . TGTGCCAGCAGTCCACCTGGCAGGGTGGGAGACCAAGAGACCCAGTACTTC CASSPPGRVGDQETQYF
13 few TRBJ2-7 TRBV7-8 . TGTGCCAGCAGCAAGGGTCGGATTTACGAGCAGTACTTC CASSKGRIYEQYF